This T cell receptor (beta chain) was sequenced for a study of T cell responses to AZD1222 COVID-19 vaccine. Findings of the study overall: Repertoires were obtained only post-peak T cell response.

About this clone: Its antigen is not known.

Assay: immunoSEQ multiplex PCR; the TCRdb copy retains only in-frame clones and omits some. This repertoire shows 90,000 to 120,000 clones, about 85% found once; its top ten account for 3.5% to 4.5%. The CDR3 consists of 18 residues. CDR1 is LGHDT and CDR2 is YNNKEL in the germline V gene (reference sequence). Trimming shortened V by 1 base and J by 0 bases, and 15 bases separated the two germline ends. The chain joins TRBV3-1 (or the pseudogene TRBV3-2) to TRBJ1-4; no clear D. The sequence was collected from an adult in good health. The input for sequencing was peripheral blood, taken on day 0 of AZD1222 vaccination. The CDR3 sequence is CASSQGKGRYSTNEKLFF. The CDR3 bases are TGTGCCAGCAGCCAAGGCAAGGGAAGATATTCAACTAATGAAAAACTGTTTTTT.